This T cell receptor (beta chain) originates from a study of early T cells in non-severe SARS-CoV-2 infection. Unique molecular identifiers tagged individual cDNA molecules. TCRdb re-derived calls from the 5' RACE reads in MiXCR, one entry per CDR3 protein. The repertoire consists of 80,000 to 95,000 distinct CDR3 sequences, with 14% to 15% occurring once and the leading ten covering about 0.59%. Sequencing input: whole blood. The TCR originated in an adult who was a healthcare worker with PCR-confirmed SARS-CoV-2 infection or an uninfected control (not recorded which).

This chain's CDR3 is CASSKGGVSYNEQFF. The CDR3 DNA sequence: TGTGCCAGCAGCAAGGGCGGGGTGTCCTACAATGAGCAGTTCTTC. The rearrangement links TRBV7-9 to TRBJ2-1; weak D call: TRBD2 (6 bases). The germline V and J ends were trimmed by 5 bases and 1 base, with 12 bases remaining between them. The CDR3 has 15 amino acids. CDR1 SEHNR and CDR2 FQNEAQ come from the germline V gene (reference sequence).